This T cell receptor (beta chain) is from a study of blood T cell repertoires in COVID-19. Study information: Acute-phase and convalescent COVID-19 samples originated in the United States, Italy and Spain. Sample material is recorded as cDNA or gDNA derived from T cells, B-cell-depleted T cells, or PBMCs.

Original handling: It was from reference gene primer amplification that nucleated cell counts were estimated. The assay was immunoSEQ multiplex PCR, and TCRdb's table has in-frame clones only and misses some. V and J calls plus clone size are reproduced from that table; the DNA served to infer D and trimming. The profile shows 25,000 to 35,000 clones, around nine tenths of them singletons. Germline V gene lookup returns CDR1 MGHRA and CDR2 YSYEKL. The V end lost 0 bases, the J end lost 2 bases, and 14 bases lay between the germline ends. The CDR3 totals 16 residues. The V gene is TRBV4-1, the J gene TRBJ2-7, with a tentative D call TRBD1 (6 bases). The source of this sequence is a human donor in a cohort sampled during active COVID-19. Sequencing input: peripheral blood. CDR3 sequence: CASSQEARTAPYEQYF. CDR3 in DNA: TGCGCCAGCAGCCAAGAAGCCCGGACAGCACCCTACGAGCAGTACTTC.